This T cell receptor beta chain was identified during a study of cytomegalovirus exposure and HLA in healthy donors. This CDR3 has 13 amino acids. Looked up from germline, CDR1 is MNHNY and CDR2 is SVGAGI (reference sequence). V lost 6 bases and J lost 8; bases outside the gene matches: 6. Researchers ran the PCR with 60 Vbeta and 13 Jbeta primers. Here immunoSEQ multiplex PCR was the method, and the copy in TCRdb shows in-frame clones only, minus some. The sample lists about 120,000 clones; roughly 63% were seen once. Whole-study findings and limits: A later analysis found that most CMV-associated TCR beta chains appeared HLA-restricted.

Regarding this clone: Its antigen is unknown.

The specimen sequenced was PBMCs. The TCR comes from a man aged 35 to 55 in good health and CMV-seropositive. The rearrangement joins TRBV6-6 to TRBJ1-2, with 10 positions matching TRBD1. DNA for the CDR3: TGTGCCAGCAGCTCGACAGGGGGCGGAGGCTACACCTTC. It specifies CASSSTGGGGYTF.